This section outlines one TCR beta chain sequence together with its context. The data derive from a study of blood T cell repertoires in COVID-19. About the study: There were acute and convalescent COVID-19 samples, and they came from the United States, Italy and Spain. T cells, B-cell-depleted T cells, or PBMCs provided the cDNA or gDNA that served as material.

As handled by the study authors: For nucleated cells, counts were estimated from reference gene primer amplification. Only in-frame clones appear in the TCRdb table, and some are missing; sequencing was by immunoSEQ multiplex PCR. Clone size and the V and J calls come from that table; the DNA yielded D and trimming. The table has about 82,000 clones, around 81% seen once. V was trimmed by 0 bases and J by 5 bases, leaving 14 bases between them. The CDR3 runs 16 residues. Germline V gene lookup returns CDR1 MNHNY and CDR2 SVGAGI (reference sequence). J is TRBJ1-3 and V is TRBV6-6; possible D gene TRBD1, 5 bases. The TCR was taken from a man older than 75 with active or convalescent COVID-19. Sequenced input: peripheral blood. The CDR3 sequence: CASSYSLEGRRNTIYF. The CDR3 DNA reads TGTGCCAGCAGTTACTCCTTGGAGGGGCGCCGAAACACCATATATTTT.